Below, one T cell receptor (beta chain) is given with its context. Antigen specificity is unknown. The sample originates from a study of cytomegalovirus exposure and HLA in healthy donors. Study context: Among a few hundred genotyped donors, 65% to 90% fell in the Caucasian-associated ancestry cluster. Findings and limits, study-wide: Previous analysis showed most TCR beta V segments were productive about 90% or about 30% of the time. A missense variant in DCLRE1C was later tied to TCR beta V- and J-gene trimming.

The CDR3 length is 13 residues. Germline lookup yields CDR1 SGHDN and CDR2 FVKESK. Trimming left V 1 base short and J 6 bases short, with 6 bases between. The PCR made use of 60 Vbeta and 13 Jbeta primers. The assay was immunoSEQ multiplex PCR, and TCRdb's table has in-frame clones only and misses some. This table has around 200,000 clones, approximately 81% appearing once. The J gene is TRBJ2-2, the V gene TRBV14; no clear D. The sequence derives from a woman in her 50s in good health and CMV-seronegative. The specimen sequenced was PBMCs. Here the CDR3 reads CASSQGLPGELFF. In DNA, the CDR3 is TGTGCCAGCAGCCAAGGGCTCCCCGGGGAGCTGTTTTTT.